These 22 T cell receptor beta chains came from one sample sequenced in a study of blood T cell repertoires in COVID-19. TCRdb's copy holds only in-frame clones and misses some; the assay was immunoSEQ multiplex PCR. The data contain 350,000 or so clones, about nine tenths of them seen just once; the ten biggest clones take up 1%. Sequenced: PBMCs or T cells enriched from blood (not recorded which). These TCRs come from a woman aged 25-40 years who had been exposed to COVID-19.

The rearrangement links TRBV5-1 to TRBJ2-5, with 11 bases that match TRBD2. The length of the CDR3 is 17 residues. Germline CDR1 and CDR2: SGHRS and YFSETQ. Trimming cost V 0 bases and J 2 bases; bases outside gene matches: 6. DNA of the CDR3: TGCGCCAGCAGCTTGGCGGGCCTAGCGGGGGGACAAGAGACCCAGTACTTC. Its translation: CASSLAGLAGGQETQYF.

The CDR3 DNA reads TGTGCCAGCAGTTTGACAGGGGCCATCTCTGGAAACACCATATATTTT. It yields the protein CASSLTGAISGNTIYF. This rearrangement joins TRBV28 to TRBJ1-3; TRBD1 matches 8 bases. J lost 0 bases, V lost 3 bases, and 4 bases had no gene match. Per germline, CDR1 MDHEN and CDR2 SYDVKM. This CDR3 region has 16 residues.

The rearrangement uses TRBV6-1 and TRBJ2-1; tentative D call: TRBD2 (6 bases). Per the germline V gene, CDR1 is MNHNS and CDR2 is SASEGT. Deletions cut 4 bases from V and 9 bases from J, with 25 bases between. This CDR3 contains 17 residues. The CDR3 loop reads CASSGGASDNWRSEQFF. The CDR3, as DNA: TGTGCCAGCAGTGGTGGTGCTAGCGACAACTGGCGGAGTGAGCAGTTCTTC.

V usage is TRBV5-1 and J usage is TRBJ1-1; D is possibly TRBD1 (5 bases). CDR1 is SGHRS, CDR2 YFSETQ, per germline. Trimming stripped 1 base from V and 1 base from J, with 8 bases between. The CDR3 contains 14 residues. This CDR3 is CASSLWGGNTEAFF. The CDR3 DNA reads as TGCGCCAGCAGCTTGTGGGGCGGGAACACTGAAGCTTTCTTT.

The chain combines TRBV2 with TRBJ2-2; D not certain. Trimming pared 0 bases from V and 6 bases from J, leaving 5 bases between. The CDR3 contains 13 residues. CDR1 is SNHLY and CDR2 is FYNNEI in the germline V gene. The CDR3 nucleotides are TGTGCCAGCAGTGAAGCGCCGGCCGGGGAGCTGTTTTTT. This translates into CASSEAPAGELFF. The whole variable domain, filled in from reference TRBV2 and TRBJ2-2, reads EPEVTQTPSHQVTQMGQEVILRCVPISNHLYFYWYRQILGQKVEFLVSFYNNEISEKSEIFDDQFSVERPDGSNFTLKIRSTKLEDSAMYFCASSEAPAGELFFGEGSRLTVL.

This chain uses TRBV10-3 with TRBJ1-5; unclear D gene. Trimming removed 6 bases at V and 3 bases at J, with 12 bases between. CDR1 ENHRY and CDR2 SYGVKD come from the germline V gene. CDR3 length: 14 residues. The CDR3 spells CAISRPGYNQPQHF. The CDR3 bases are TGTGCCATCAGCCGCCCGGGGTACAATCAGCCCCAGCATTTT.

This rearrangement joins TRBV5-1 to TRBJ2-5, with 10 positions matching TRBD1. Germline lookup yields CDR1 SGHRS and CDR2 YFSETQ. There are 15 residues in the CDR3. The V and J ends lost 3 bases and 0 bases, in that order; junction bases with no gene match: 2. In nucleotides, the CDR3 is TGCGCCAGCAGCTCCGGGACAGGGGACCAAGAGACCCAGTACTTC. Amino acids: CASSSGTGDQETQYF. Complete variable domain (other parts from reference TRBV5-1 and TRBJ2-5): KAGVTQTPRYLIKTRGQQVTLSCSPISGHRSVSWYQQTPGQGLQFLFEYFSETQRNKGNFPGRFSGRQFSNSRSEMNVSTLELGDSALYLCASSSGTGDQETQYFGPGTRLLVL.

The gene calls are TRBV7-6 and TRBJ1-3, with a possible D match to TRBD1 (6 bases). The CDR3 is 16 amino acids. Germline V gene data show CDR1 as SGHVS and CDR2 as FNYEAQ. V lost 5 bases and J lost 0, with 14 bases in between. CDR3 DNA sequence: TGTGCCAGCAGCACCGTGGGGGCCAGCTCTGGAAACACCATATATTTT. Amino acids: CASSTVGASSGNTIYF.

This chain joins TRBV9 and TRBJ2-1; maybe TRBD2 (5 bases). Germline lookup yields CDR1 SGDLS and CDR2 YYNGEE. The CDR3 sequence is 16 residues long. Trimming took off 0 bases at V and 4 bases at J, with 14 bases between the two ends. The CDR3 is CASSVDRREGYNEQFF. In DNA, the CDR3 is TGTGCCAGCAGCGTAGATCGGAGAGAGGGTTACAATGAGCAGTTCTTC.

This clone was observed once. The J gene is TRBJ1-5, the V gene TRBV9; tentatively, D is TRBD1 (5 bases). From germline, CDR1 is SGDLS and CDR2 YYNGEE. The V and J ends lost 2 bases and 7 bases respectively, with 13 bases between them. The CDR3 loop spans 14 amino acids. In DNA, the CDR3 is TGTGCCAGCAGCGTCTGGGGCGGTGACCAGCCCCAGCATTTT. It encodes CASSVWGGDQPQHF.

The chain couples TRBV27 to TRBJ2-2; possible D gene TRBD2, 5 bases. Looked up from germline, CDR1 is MNHEY and CDR2 is SMNVEV (reference sequence). This CDR3 has 13 amino acids. V lost 6 bases and J lost 4, with 9 bases in between. In DNA, the CDR3 is TGTGCCAGCAGCTCCGCGGGCACCGGGGAGCTGTTTTTT. It translates to CASSSAGTGELFF.

The chain uses TRBV6-5 and TRBJ1-2; a weak D match, TRBD1 (6 bases). This CDR3 is 15 amino acids long. Germline CDR1 and CDR2: MNHEY and SVGAGI. The V end lost 5 bases, the J end lost 0 bases, and 13 bases lay between the germline ends. In nucleotides, the CDR3 is TGTGCCAGCAGTCTGCAGACAGGAGCTAACTATGGCTACACCTTC. Encoded protein: CASSLQTGANYGYTF.

This sequence joins TRBV19 and TRBJ2-7, with 8 bases aligning to TRBD1. CDR3 length: 14 residues. With V trimmed by 5 bases and J by 6 bases, 9 bases remained unmatched. Germline V CDR1 and CDR2: LNHDA, SQIVND (reference sequence). CDR3 DNA: TGTGCCAGTAGTGCACAGGGGGGAAGGGCCGAGCAGTACTTC. It specifies CASSAQGGRAEQYF.

The chain combines TRBV29-1 with TRBJ1-1, with TRBD1 identical over 8 bases. V was pared by 7 bases and J by 4 bases, with 5 bases of the junction left unmatched. Germline V gives CDR1 SQVTM, CDR2 ANQGSEA. This CDR3 is 12 amino acids long. CDR3 residues: CSGIDRGTEAFF. CDR3 nucleotide sequence: TGCAGCGGTATTGACAGGGGCACTGAAGCTTTCTTT.

The chain carries TRBV28 and TRBJ2-7; TRBD2 agrees at 7 bases. CDR1 MDHEN and CDR2 SYDVKM come from the germline V gene. With 5 bases clipped from V and 1 base from J, the junction kept 11 bases outside the gene matches. CDR3 length equals 16 residues. CDR3 bases: TGTGCCAGCAGTCCCAGGACTAGGCTTATTTCCTACGAGCAGTACTTC. Amino acid sequence: CASSPRTRLISYEQYF.

J is TRBJ1-4 and V is TRBV12-5; D uncertain. This CDR3 contains 14 residues. Per the germline V gene, CDR1 is LGHNT and CDR2 is FRNRAP. V was shortened by 3 bases and J by 0 bases, with 5 bases between the two germline ends. The CDR3 loop is CASGFGTTNEKLFF. DNA for the CDR3: TGTGCTAGTGGTTTCGGGACAACTAATGAAAAACTGTTTTTT.

The V and J genes are TRBV9 and TRBJ2-1; 14 bases align to TRBD2. The length of the CDR3 is 17 residues. V was clipped by 4 bases and J by 4 bases; unmatched bases: 7. Germline CDR1 SGDLS, CDR2 YYNGEE. CDR3 protein: CASSPRLAGGIYNEQFF. In DNA form, the CDR3 reads TGTGCCAGCAGCCCCCGACTAGCGGGAGGGATATACAATGAGCAGTTCTTC.

V is TRBV11-1 and J is TRBJ2-7; D uncertain. Germline assignment: CDR1 SGHAT and CDR2 FQDESV (reference sequence). The CDR3 extends over 15 amino acids. The V gene lost 1 base and the J gene lost 0 bases, with 10 bases spanning the gap. The CDR3 sequence: CASSLDWSDSYEQYF. CDR3 bases: TGTGCCAGCAGCTTAGACTGGTCTGACTCCTACGAGCAGTACTTC.

V and J are TRBV19 and TRBJ2-7; 11 bases are a match to TRBD1. This CDR3 region has 17 residues. V lost 1 base, J lost 5 bases, and 10 bases stayed unmatched. Germline assignment: CDR1 LNHDA and CDR2 SQIVND (reference sequence). The CDR3: CASSIVPRTGGRNEQYF. CDR3 DNA sequence: TGTGCCAGTAGTATAGTTCCACGGACAGGGGGCCGGAACGAGCAGTACTTC.

The rearrangement joins TRBV28 to TRBJ2-7; 11 nucleotides match TRBD2. The CDR3 contains 16 residues. J was trimmed by 0 bases and V by 7 bases; bases with no gene match: 8. Germline loops: CDR1 MDHEN, CDR2 SYDVKM. The CDR3 sequence is CASKPGGLAGSYEQYF. DNA for the CDR3: TGTGCCAGCAAACCTGGAGGACTAGCGGGCTCCTACGAGCAGTACTTC.

The chain couples TRBV21-1 to TRBJ2-1; TRBD2 is the table's D call, not checked against the DNA. TRBV21-1 is assigned pseudogene status. The CDR3 has 22 residues. CDR3 coding DNA: TGTGCCAGCAGTTGCCACCCGGCCGAACTAGCGGGAGCCCAAAGCTCCTACAATGAGCAGTTCTTC. Translation: CASSCHPAELAGAQSSYNEQFF.

The rearrangement joins TRBV5-1 to TRBJ2-7; D unresolved. The germline CDR1 and CDR2 sequences are SGHRS and YFSETQ. The CDR3 sequence is 20 residues long. V lost 4 bases and J 4 bases, leaving 33 bases between the germline ends. CDR3 nucleotide sequence: TGCGCCAGCAGCCCCGTAGGTTTTCCCCGTTCCGACTCCCACACTTACGAGCAGTACTTC. As protein: CASSPVGFPRSDSHTYEQYF.